The 27 T cell receptor beta chains given below trace back to one sample, sequenced in a study of early T cells in non-severe SARS-CoV-2 infection. TCRdb recomputed calls from the 5' RACE reads with MiXCR, one row per CDR3 protein. The table includes 90,000 to 130,000 distinct CDR3 sequences, 10% to 15% detected once. The source was whole blood, collected at baseline. The receptors come from an adult who was a healthcare worker with PCR-confirmed SARS-CoV-2 infection or an uninfected control (not recorded which).

V and J are TRBV6-6 and TRBJ2-6; no firm D call. Trimming cost V 6 bases and J 2 bases, with 11 bases left between them. The germline V gene has CDR1 MNHNY and CDR2 SVGAGI (reference sequence). The CDR3 is made up of 15 amino acids. The CDR3 spells CASSPRKTGANVLTF. The CDR3 coding sequence is TGTGCCAGCAGCCCAAGGAAGACTGGGGCCAACGTCCTGACTTTC.

J is TRBJ1-1 and V is TRBV7-9; D unclear. The germline V gene has CDR1 SEHNR and CDR2 FQNEAQ (reference sequence). CDR3 size: 10 residues. CDR3 in DNA: TGTGCAGTGGGGAGCACTGAAGCTTTCTTT. It encodes CAVGSTEAFF.

This clonotype has a count of ten or more. V and J are TRBV10-3 and TRBJ1-1; D may be TRBD1 (5 bases). Germline V gene sequence: CDR1 ENHRY, CDR2 SYGVKD. V lost 3 bases and J 7 bases, leaving 15 bases between the germline ends. The CDR3 length is 14 residues. The CDR3, as DNA: TGTGCCATCAGTGACCTGACAGACGGCCTTGAAGCTTTCTTT. It encodes CAISDLTDGLEAFF.

V gene TRBV5-1 combines with J gene TRBJ2-5, with 7 bases fitting TRBD2. The CDR3 runs 15 residues. With V trimmed by 0 bases and J by 1 base, 3 bases remained unmatched. Germline-derived CDR1 and CDR2 are SGHRS and YFSETQ. In nucleotides, the CDR3 is TGCGCCAGCAGCTTGGCGGGAGGATCCCAAGAGACCCAGTACTTC. Its protein product is CASSLAGGSQETQYF.

The chain combines TRBV6-5 with TRBJ2-3; D may be TRBD1 (5 bases). Trimming left V 2 bases short and J 2 bases short, with 14 bases between. In germline, CDR1 is MNHEY, CDR2 SVGAGI. The CDR3 consists of 16 residues. The CDR3 nucleotides read TGTGCCAGCAGTTACGGGATGACAGAGCACACAGATACGCAGTATTTT. It specifies CASSYGMTEHTDTQYF.

The chain links TRBV7-9 to TRBJ2-7; 7 bases fit TRBD1. CDR1 is SEHNR and CDR2 is FQNEAQ in the germline V gene (reference sequence). With V trimmed by 2 bases and J by 3 bases, 10 bases remained unmatched. The CDR3 extends over 16 amino acids. Here the CDR3 reads CASSLISGTEGYEQYF. DNA for the CDR3: TGTGCCAGCAGCTTAATATCCGGGACAGAGGGCTACGAGCAGTACTTC. The full variable domain, completed using reference TRBV7-9 and TRBJ2-7, is DTGVSQNPRHKITKRGQNVTFRCDPISEHNRLYWYRQTLGQGPEFLTYFQNEAQLEKSRLLSDRFSAERPKGSFSTLEIQRTEQGDSAMYLCASSLISGTEGYEQYFGPGTRLTVT.

This clonotype appeared a few times. The chain links TRBV29-1 to TRBJ1-1; 11 nucleotides agree with TRBD1. V was pared by 4 bases and J by 6 bases, with 7 bases of the junction left unmatched. From germline, CDR1 is SQVTM and CDR2 ANQGSEA. The CDR3 runs 14 residues. CDR3 loop: CSVADRGRKSEAFF. The CDR3, as DNA: TGCAGCGTTGCGGACAGGGGGCGCAAGTCTGAAGCTTTCTTT.

This rearrangement joins TRBV7-9 to TRBJ1-5; D is unresolved. CDR1 SEHNR and CDR2 FQNEAQ come from the germline V gene (reference sequence). The CDR3 contains 15 residues. Trimming removed 5 bases at V and 2 bases at J, with 13 bases between. The CDR3 loop is CASSPSGQGNQPQHF. The CDR3 region has the DNA TGTGCCAGCAGCCCTAGCGGGCAGGGCAATCAGCCCCAGCATTTT.

In its sample, this clonotype was seen a few times. The chain joins TRBV6-5 to TRBJ2-2; D remains ambiguous. The V gene's germline CDR1 is MNHEY and CDR2 SVGAGI. The V end was cut by 2 bases, the J end by 6 bases, with 13 bases between. CDR3 length equals 15 residues. The CDR3 DNA reads TGTGCCAGCAGTTACGGAGCCGCGCGGCCCGGGGAGCTGTTTTTT. This codes for CASSYGAARPGELFF.

This clonotype has ten or more counts. The J gene is TRBJ1-1, the V gene TRBV30; 9 bases fit TRBD1. The CDR3 covers 14 residues. The V and J ends lost 1 base and 5 bases, in that order; junction bases with no gene match: 5. The germline V gene encodes CDR1 GTSNPN and CDR2 SVGIG (reference sequence). The DNA of the CDR3 is TGTGCCTGGAGTGCCTGGGACAGGGAAACTGAAGCTTTCTTT. Residues: CAWSAWDRETEAFF.

To note about this clonotype: A much larger clone is a single base away; this may be a read error. The chain employs TRBV7-3 and TRBJ1-1, with a possible D match to TRBD1 (5 bases). This CDR3 comprises 14 residues. The germline gives CDR1 SGHTA, CDR2 FQGTGA. CDR3 coding DNA: TGTGCCGGCAGCTTAGGGACTCTTGGGACTGAAGCTTTCTTT. Amino acids: CAGSLGTLGTEAFF.

This clonotype was counted a few times. The chain combines TRBV27 with TRBJ2-1; D perhaps matches TRBD2 (6 bases). With 2 bases removed from V and 4 bases from J, the gap between germline ends came to 15 bases. From germline, CDR1 is MNHEY and CDR2 SMNVEV (reference sequence). CDR3 length equals 16 residues. CDR3: CASSLTPGLPYNEQFF. The CDR3 DNA is TGTGCCAGCAGTTTAACCCCGGGACTTCCATACAATGAGCAGTTCTTC.

The sample holds a few counts of this clonotype. This chain connects TRBV20-1 to TRBJ1-1; 7 positions agree with TRBD1. This CDR3 is 13 amino acids long. Germline V lookup: CDR1 DFQATT, CDR2 SNEGSKA (reference sequence). Germline trimming cut 6 bases from V and 3 bases from J; bases unmatched to any gene: 7. The CDR3 reads CSAYRGGHTEAFF. In DNA form, the CDR3 reads TGCAGTGCGTACAGGGGAGGTCACACTGAAGCTTTCTTT.

The V call is TRBV12-3 or TRBV12-4, the J call TRBJ2-1; TRBD1 aligns across 8 bases. Trimming cost V 6 bases and J 10 bases; bases outside gene matches: 8. The CDR3 has 13 amino acids. The CDR3 sequence is CASSLTGDPEQFF. CDR3 bases: TGTGCCAGCAGCTTGACAGGGGATCCGGAGCAGTTCTTC.

The chain combines TRBV5-1 with TRBJ2-1, with a possible D match to TRBD2 (5 bases). The germline CDR1 and CDR2 sequences are SGHRS and YFSETQ. This CDR3 region has 18 residues. The V and J ends lost 2 bases and 1 base respectively, with 19 bases between them. CDR3 region: CASSFSPQDPGSYNEQFF. In DNA, the CDR3 is TGCGCCAGCAGCTTCAGTCCACAAGATCCGGGGTCCTACAATGAGCAGTTCTTC.

In this sample, this clonotype turned up many times. The chain carries TRBV5-4 and TRBJ2-3; possible D gene TRBD2, 6 bases. V was trimmed by 1 base and J by 2 bases, leaving 8 bases between them. This CDR3 spans 14 amino acids. Germline CDR1 is SGHNT and CDR2 is YYREEE (reference sequence). DNA of the CDR3: TGTGCCAGCAGCTTGCCGGGACTCACAGATACGCAGTATTTT. It specifies CASSLPGLTDTQYF.

This clonotype was recorded at least ten times. CDR3 nucleotide sequence: TGCAGTGCAACGACAGGGGGTAATTCACCCCTCCACTTT. Translated: CSATTGGNSPLHF. The gene calls are TRBV20-1 and TRBJ1-6; 9 nucleotides align to TRBD1. This CDR3 comprises 13 residues. Germline CDR1 and CDR2: DFQATT and SNEGSKA (reference sequence). After removal of 6 bases from V and 6 bases from J, the junction contained 3 bases not matched to a gene.

This clonotype has a handful of counts. This chain links TRBV20-1 with TRBJ2-7, with 10 nucleotides matching TRBD2. This CDR3 has 14 residues. The germline V gene has CDR1 DFQATT and CDR2 SNEGSKA (reference sequence). The junction had 4 bases not matched to a gene; V was cut back by 5 bases and J by 0 bases. This chain's CDR3 is CSAAPSGGSYEQYF. DNA for the CDR3: TGCAGTGCTGCCCCTAGCGGGGGCTCCTACGAGCAGTACTTC.

The chain is built from TRBV7-3 and TRBJ2-2; either TRBD1 or TRBD2 may supply D (5 bases each). The V and J ends lost 2 bases and 5 bases respectively, with 12 bases between them. The CDR3 length is 15 residues. CDR1 is SGHTA, CDR2 FQGTGA, per germline. Written as DNA, the CDR3 is TGTGCCAGCAGCTTATGGGGACCCGGAACCGGGGAGCTGTTTTTT. Amino acids: CASSLWGPGTGELFF.

V and J are TRBV4-1 and TRBJ1-5; D is unresolved. The V end lost 1 base, the J end lost 1 base, and 17 bases lay between the germline ends. This CDR3 has 18 amino acids. CDR1 MGHRA and CDR2 YSYEKL come from the germline V gene. The CDR3 loop is CASSQVFSKGKSNQPQHF. CDR3 nucleotide sequence: TGCGCCAGCAGCCAAGTGTTTAGCAAGGGTAAAAGCAATCAGCCCCAGCATTTT.

This clonotype came up a few times. This sequence joins TRBV9 and TRBJ2-5; D gene ambiguous. Germline values: CDR1 SGDLS, CDR2 YYNGEE. The CDR3 is 15 amino acids. V shed 5 bases and J shed 4 bases, with 18 bases lying between them. The CDR3 is CASSAGLRAIETQYF. The CDR3 nucleotides are TGTGCCAGCAGTGCAGGCCTGCGTGCAATAGAGACCCAGTACTTC.

This clonotype was seen many times. This chain uses TRBV5-1 with TRBJ2-2; 9 positions match TRBD2. Germline V lookup: CDR1 SGHRS, CDR2 YFSETQ. The CDR3 contains 15 residues. The ends lost 4 bases at V and 3 bases at J; junction bases unmatched: 4. CDR3 sequence: CASSLLAGDTGELFF. CDR3 bases: TGCGCCAGCAGCCTTTTAGCGGGAGACACCGGGGAGCTGTTTTTT.

This clonotype came up a few times. The chain recombines TRBV6-5 with TRBJ1-1; 11 nucleotides align to TRBD1. The germline CDR1 and CDR2 sequences are MNHEY and SVGAGI. V lost 5 bases and J lost 3; bases outside the gene matches: 5. The length of the CDR3 is 15 residues. The CDR3 DNA follows: TGTGCCAGCAGTCCCGGGACAGGGGGAGACACTGAAGCTTTCTTT. This encodes CASSPGTGGDTEAFF.

V usage is TRBV18 and J usage is TRBJ2-1; 14 bases align to TRBD2. V lost 2 bases to trimming and J lost 7 bases; unmatched junction nucleotides: 7. This CDR3 spans 17 amino acids. CDR1 and CDR2 (germline): KGHSH, LQKENI. The CDR3 loop is CASSPKGLAGATNEQFF. The CDR3 bases are TGTGCCAGCTCACCAAAGGGACTAGCGGGAGCAACGAATGAGCAGTTCTTC.

Only a few counts were recorded for this clonotype. CDR3 coding DNA: TGTGCCAGCAGTACCCTGGGACAGGGGTATGAAAAACTGTTTTTT. Residues: CASSTLGQGYEKLFF. The chain has TRBV28 and TRBJ1-4, with TRBD1 matching over 10 bases. Germline V gene lookup returns CDR1 MDHEN and CDR2 SYDVKM. The CDR3 totals 15 residues. The junction had 6 bases not matched to a gene; V was cut back by 5 bases and J by 6 bases.

Only a few counts were recorded for this clonotype. The V call is TRBV9, the J call TRBJ1-5; D ambiguous. This CDR3 spans 15 amino acids. Germline V gene data show CDR1 as SGDLS and CDR2 as YYNGEE. V lost 0 bases to trimming and J lost 8 bases, with 15 bases between them. CDR3 residues: CASSVEGGRIEPQHF. DNA of the CDR3: TGTGCCAGCAGCGTAGAGGGAGGGCGTATCGAGCCCCAGCATTTT.

A remark on this clonotype: At one of its ends the junction is not consistent with the germline gene, which may arise from a read error. The chain links TRBV5-4 to TRBJ2-3, with TRBD2 matching over 7 bases. Germline V gene sequence: CDR1 SGHNT, CDR2 YYREEE (reference sequence). The CDR3 spans 15 residues. CDR3 in DNA: TGTGCCAGCAGTTTGGGGGGAGGGGTCACAGATACGCAGTATTTT. Translating gives CASSLGGGVTDTQYF.